This is a list of T cell receptor beta chains from one sample in a study of T-cell memory formation after mild COVID-19. Via MiXCR, TCRdb re-called the 5' RACE reads, giving one row per CDR3 protein. This table has more than 80,000 distinct CDR3 sequences, 9.5% to 15% appearing once. The sequencing input was PBMCs or a T cell subset sorted from them (not recorded which). Source of these receptors: an adult woman who had mild COVID-19 (a few samples of this study predate the infection). Cell type and time point are not known. Each CDR3 is given with its conserved first and last residue. The D gene is left open where the match is weak. The size field is filled for only some rows; it gives once, few, many or a size class.

clone_size j_call d_call v_call cdr3_aa cdr3_nt
NA TRBJ2-7 TRBD1 TRBV29-1 CSVEGGTGEVPGTGGVGLEQYF TGCAGCGTTGAAGGGGGAACGGGGGAAGTTCCCGGGACAGGGGGCGTCGGACTCGAGCAGTACTTC
few TRBJ2-1 TRBD2 TRBV4-1 CASSQEPTSGSYGEQFF TGCGCCAGCAGCCAAGAACCCACTAGCGGGTCCTACGGTGAGCAGTTCTTC
few TRBJ2-7 TRBD2 TRBV13 CASSTLLAGQSHEQYF TGTGCCAGCAGCACCCTACTAGCGGGGCAGTCCCACGAGCAGTACTTC
NA TRBJ2-7 TRBD1 TRBV13 CASSHTGTASYEQYF TGTGCCAGCAGTCACACCGGGACAGCCTCCTACGAGCAGTACTTC
few TRBJ2-7 NA TRBV27 CASNSLTSYEQYF TGTGCCAGCAATTCTTTAACCTCCTACGAGCAGTACTTC
NA TRBJ1-6 NA TRBV7-6 CASSLSDRNSNSPLHF TGTGCCAGCAGCTTATCCGACAGGAACTCCAATTCACCCCTCCACTTT
few TRBJ2-5 NA TRBV27 CASSTPGPWGTQYF TGTGCCAGCAGTACGCCCGGACCATGGGGGACCCAGTACTTC
few TRBJ2-3 NA TRBV4-1 CASSQDSFGTDTQYF TGCGCCAGCAGCCAAGATAGCTTTGGCACAGATACGCAGTATTTT
many TRBJ2-3 NA TRBV12-3/TRBV12-4 CASSFQGGLDTQYF TGTGCCAGCAGTTTTCAGGGGGGCCTAGATACGCAGTATTTT
NA TRBJ1-6 NA TRBV7-9 CASSTVGVVPLHF TGTGCCAGCAGCACGGTCGGGGTAGTACCCCTCCACTTT